The clone carrying this T cell receptor (beta chain) was found many times. This record comes from a study of blood T cells in healthy people across ages. The CDR3 is 15 residues long. The ends were cut back, 0 bases at V and 0 bases at J, with 9 bases in the middle. CDR1 SGHVS and CDR2 FQNEAQ come from the germline V gene. PCR was performed a second time for about 7 to 12 cycles using a sample-barcoded 5' primer and a J-beta primer mix. TCRdb re-analysed the 5' RACE reads in MiXCR, keeping a single row per CDR3 protein. This sample yields 750,000 to 950,000 distinct CDR3 sequences, of which roughly 29% are seen a single time; more than 8.5% belongs to the top ten. These data were likewise used in another study, on T cells of mothers and their children.

The receptor comes from a woman in her thirties or forties in good health. The source material was blood. J is TRBJ2-7 and V is TRBV7-8; D may be TRBD1 or TRBD2 (5 bases each). The CDR3 sequence is CASSLAGASSYEQYF. The CDR3 region has the DNA TGTGCCAGCAGCTTAGCCGGGGCCTCCTCCTACGAGCAGTACTTC.